This T cell receptor beta chain was identified during a study of blood T cell repertoires in COVID-19. Authors' processing steps: Researchers report that nucleated cell counts were estimated from reference gene primer amplification. Assay: immunoSEQ multiplex PCR; the TCRdb copy retains only in-frame clones and omits some. That table furnishes V, J and clone size, whereas the DNA furnished D and trimming. The top ten hold 0.87% of the sample, which has around 260,000 clones, roughly 88% seen once. In Seattle, patients joined the study during active infection and were tracked longitudinally. The CDR3 extends over 14 amino acids. Germline V gives CDR1 LGHDT, CDR2 YNNKEL (reference sequence). With 1 base removed from V and 6 bases from J, the gap between germline ends came to 13 bases.

Sequencing input: peripheral blood. The clonotype originates from a human donor with COVID-19, enrolled during active disease. The donor label of this sample is uncertain. The V call is TRBV3-1 (or the pseudogene TRBV3-2), the J call TRBJ2-7; tentatively, D is TRBD2 (5 bases). The CDR3 reads CASSQGRAAGEQYF. The CDR3 nucleotides read TGTGCCAGCAGCCAAGGAAGGGCCGCGGGCGAGCAGTACTTC.